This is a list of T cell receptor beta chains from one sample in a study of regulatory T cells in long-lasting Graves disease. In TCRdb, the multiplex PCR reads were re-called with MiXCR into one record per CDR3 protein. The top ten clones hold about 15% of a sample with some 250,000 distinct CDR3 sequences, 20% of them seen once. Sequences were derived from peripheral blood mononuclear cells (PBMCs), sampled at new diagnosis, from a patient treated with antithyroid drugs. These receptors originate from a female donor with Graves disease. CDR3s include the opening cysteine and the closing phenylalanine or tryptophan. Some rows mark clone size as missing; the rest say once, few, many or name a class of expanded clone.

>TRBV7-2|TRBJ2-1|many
CASSLNPYNEQFF
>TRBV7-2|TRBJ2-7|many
CASSLGGALYEQYF
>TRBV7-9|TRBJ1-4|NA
CASSDTVYNEKLFF
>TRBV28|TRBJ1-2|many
CASSLTGQGSLRYGYTF
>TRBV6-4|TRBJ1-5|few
CASSWEMGQPQHF
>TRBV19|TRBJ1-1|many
CASSMIKKNTEAFF
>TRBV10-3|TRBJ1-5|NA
CASRGPEVEAQHF
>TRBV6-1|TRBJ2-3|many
CASSEGSTDTQYF
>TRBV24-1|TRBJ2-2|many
CATSDSTETPGELFF
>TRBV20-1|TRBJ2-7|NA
CSASGDRVNEQYF
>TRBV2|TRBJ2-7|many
CASSVGRGGVEQYF
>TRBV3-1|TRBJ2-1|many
CASSHARGGLEQFF
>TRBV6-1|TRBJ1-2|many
CASSLPDSPYGYTF
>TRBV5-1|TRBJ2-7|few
CASSPATGGYYEQYF
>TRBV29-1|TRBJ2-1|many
CSFQGQGDNEQFF
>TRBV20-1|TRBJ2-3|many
CSARDPPGPDTQYF
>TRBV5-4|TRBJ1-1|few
CASSGGQGNIEAFF
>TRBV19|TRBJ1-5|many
CASHRSLGNQPQHF
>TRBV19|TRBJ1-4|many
CASRPPDGNEKLFF
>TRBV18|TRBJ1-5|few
CASSPDRVISSNQPQHF
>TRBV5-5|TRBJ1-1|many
CASRDRGLNTEAFF
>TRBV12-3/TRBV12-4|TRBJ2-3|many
CASTRGPSPQYF
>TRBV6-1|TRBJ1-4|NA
CASARLRGEKLFF